This record concerns one T cell receptor beta chain sequence. Its antigen is as yet unknown. TCRdb ran MiXCR on the 5' RACE reads and lists one entry per CDR3 protein. The table has 400,000 to 600,000 distinct CDR3 sequences, approximately 20% seen once. The data derive from a study of identical twins. CDR3 length equals 15 residues. Trimming pared 4 bases from V and 0 bases from J, leaving 9 bases between. Germline CDR1 reads SGHAT; CDR2 reads FQNNGV. Study findings and constraints: Cross-sectional statistical analysis, not tracking of the same donors, underpinned the conclusions.

The sample also formed part of further work on yellow fever vaccine responses in identical twins.

Sequencing was carried out using CD4+ T cells sorted from blood. This chain uses TRBV11-2 with TRBJ1-4; D is unclear. This TCR came from a woman aged 18 to 35 in good health. The CDR3 DNA is TGTGCCAGCAGCTCCAGCCTTGCAACTAATGAAAAACTGTTTTTT. It codes for CASSSSLATNEKLFF.